The T cell receptor beta chain described here comes from a study of graft-versus-host responses after intestinal transplantation. Study context: Multivisceral, liver-intestinal, or isolated intestinal transplants were performed in recipients. Once they had received anti-thymocyte globulin induction, all recipients took tacrolimus and steroids for approximately 3 years.

CDR1 is KGHSH, CDR2 LQKENI, per germline. The CDR3 contains 17 residues. Trimming left V 0 bases short and J 3 bases short, with 14 bases between. Profiling relied on immunoSEQ multiplex PCR, and the TCRdb table lists in-frame clones only, not all of them. The sample holds about 99,000 clones, about 90% seen once. With regard to this clone: Antigen unknown.

Overall study results and limits: In patients with graft-donor T cell macrochimerism, allograft graft-versus-host to host-versus-graft clonal ratios were high. Recipient marrow harbored GvH clones, some of which surfaced first in ileum or blood.

The receptor's source is a human donor who received an intestinal transplant. The rearrangement uses TRBV18 and TRBJ2-2; weak D call: TRBD1 (6 bases). This material consisted of unstimulated CD4+ T cells sorted from spleen or lymph node cells, taken before intestinal transplant. CDR3 sequence: CASSPPNSQGYTGELFF. Here the CDR3 DNA reads TGTGCCAGCTCACCACCAAATTCACAGGGCTACACCGGGGAGCTGTTTTTT.